The 13 T cell receptor beta chains reported below all come from one sample, sequenced in a study of early T cells in non-severe SARS-CoV-2 infection. One entry per CDR3 protein results from TCRdb running MiXCR on the 5' RACE reads. Of 65,000 to 85,000 distinct CDR3 sequences listed, about 14% are singletons. Specimen: whole blood. These receptors originate from an adult who was a healthcare worker with PCR-confirmed SARS-CoV-2 infection or an uninfected control (not recorded which).

The rearrangement links TRBV6-6 to TRBJ1-6; D perhaps matches TRBD1 (5 bases). Germline CDR1 is MNHNY and CDR2 is SVGAGI (reference sequence). The CDR3 totals 18 residues. Deletions cut 4 bases from V and 0 bases from J, with 16 bases between. CDR3 DNA: TGTGCCAGCAGTTTCTTGACAGACCCACGCTCCTATAATTCACCCCTCCACTTT. It translates to CASSFLTDPRSYNSPLHF.

This clonotype was counted only a few times. The chain uses TRBV12-3 or TRBV12-4 and TRBJ1-5; 8 bases are a match to TRBD1. CDR3 length: 17 residues. V was pared by 5 bases and J by 0 bases, with 9 bases of the junction left unmatched. In DNA form, the CDR3 reads TGTGCCAGCAGTAACGACAGGGGAACCGATAGCAATCAGCCCCAGCATTTT. This translates into CASSNDRGTDSNQPQHF.

This clonotype was found a few times. The chain employs TRBV5-1 and TRBJ2-5; possibly TRBD1 for D (6 bases). Trimming removed 5 bases at V and 4 bases at J, with 18 bases between. Looked up from germline, CDR1 is SGHRS and CDR2 is YFSETQ. The CDR3 is 15 amino acids. The CDR3 DNA is TGCGCCAGCAGATCGACCGGGACACCATCAGAGACCCAGTACTTC. Its protein product is CASRSTGTPSETQYF. Using reference TRBV5-1 and TRBJ2-5 for the parts outside the CDR3, the full variable domain is KAGVTQTPRYLIKTRGQQVTLSCSPISGHRSVSWYQQTPGQGLQFLFEYFSETQRNKGNFPGRFSGRQFSNSRSEMNVSTLELGDSALYLCASRSTGTPSETQYFGPGTRLLVL.

The chain uses TRBV7-8 and TRBJ2-2; D is undetermined. V was pared by 5 bases and J by 5 bases, with 21 bases between. This CDR3 is built from 17 residues. Germline V gene lookup returns CDR1 SGHVS and CDR2 FQNEAQ. CDR3: CASSPRKNSALTGELFF. DNA for the CDR3: TGTGCCAGCAGCCCCCGGAAGAACTCCGCGTTGACCGGGGAGCTGTTTTTT.

In its sample, this clonotype was seen a few times. The genes are TRBV19 and TRBJ2-3; tentative D call: TRBD2 (6 bases). The length of the CDR3 is 13 residues. Trimming cost V 3 bases and J 4 bases, with 8 bases left between them. From germline, CDR1 is LNHDA and CDR2 SQIVND (reference sequence). The CDR3 bases are TGTGCCAGTAGTATCCTAGCGTCAGATACGCAGTATTTT. It codes for CASSILASDTQYF.

In its sample, this clonotype was seen a few times. The chain combines TRBV11-2 with TRBJ2-2, with D perhaps matching TRBD1 (6 bases). The CDR3 runs to 17 residues. The germline V gene encodes CDR1 SGHAT and CDR2 FQNNGV. Trimming removed 3 bases from V and 0 bases from J, with 14 bases in between. CDR3 residues: CASSLPRDMPNTGELFF. DNA of the CDR3: TGTGCCAGCAGCTTGCCCCGGGACATGCCGAACACCGGGGAGCTGTTTTTT.

The chain joins TRBV5-5 to TRBJ2-7; D remains ambiguous. V gave up 7 bases and J gave up 0 bases, with 17 bases separating them. This CDR3 spans 15 amino acids. CDR1 is SGHKS, CDR2 YYEKEE, per germline (reference sequence). The CDR3 region has the DNA TGTGCCAGCCGATCCGGTACAGAGGACTCCTACGAGCAGTACTTC. Protein: CASRSGTEDSYEQYF.

V is TRBV11-3 and J is TRBJ2-3; 8 nucleotides align to TRBD2. This CDR3 contains 15 residues. V was pared by 5 bases and J by 4 bases, with 8 bases of the junction left unmatched. CDR1 and CDR2 from the germline V gene are SGHNT and YENEEA. CDR3 residues: CASSGWPSGPDTQYF. The CDR3 bases are TGTGCCAGCAGCGGCTGGCCTAGCGGGCCAGATACGCAGTATTTT.

A remark on this clonotype: At one end, the junction sequence differs from germline, possibly due to a read error. The gene calls are TRBV27 and TRBJ2-7; TRBD2 aligns across 11 bases. The germline gives CDR1 MNHEY, CDR2 SMNVEV (reference sequence). The CDR3 is 15 residues long. The CDR3 reads CANSNPSGGTWEQYF. The CDR3 DNA reads TGTGCCAACAGTAATCCTAGCGGGGGGACATGGGAGCAGTACTTC.

This clonotype is a singleton in its sample. The chain employs TRBV5-1 and TRBJ2-2, with D hard to call. With 5 bases removed from V and 1 base from J, the gap between germline ends came to 9 bases. Per the germline V gene, CDR1 is SGHRS and CDR2 is YFSETQ. The CDR3 runs 14 residues. This chain's CDR3 is CASSGRLNTGELFF. In DNA, the CDR3 is TGCGCCAGCAGTGGCAGGCTGAACACCGGGGAGCTGTTTTTT.

This clonotype was counted only a few times. The V call is TRBV20-1, the J call TRBJ2-5; 14 nucleotides agree with TRBD2. CDR1 is DFQATT and CDR2 is SNEGSKA in the germline V gene (reference sequence). The ends lost 6 bases at V and 6 bases at J; junction bases unmatched: 12. There are 16 residues in the CDR3. Here the CDR3 DNA reads TGCAGTGCCCCGGGACTAGCGGGAGCCACCCCCCAGACCCAGTACTTC. Translating gives CSAPGLAGATPQTQYF.

There are many counts of this clonotype. CDR3 amino acids: CASSHRDTSYNEQFF. CDR3 DNA: TGTGCCAGCAGCCACCGGGACACGTCCTACAATGAGCAGTTCTTC. The V and J genes are TRBV7-2 and TRBJ2-1; perhaps TRBD1 as D (6 bases). Looked up from germline, CDR1 is SGHTA and CDR2 is FQGNSA. The germline V and J ends were trimmed by 5 bases and 1 base, with 12 bases remaining between them. This CDR3 has 15 amino acids.

Many counts were recorded for this clonotype. The CDR3 DNA follows: TGTGCCACCAGCGGACTAACAGGGACTGAAGCTTTCTTT. Translating it yields CATSGLTGTEAFF. The chain links TRBV15 to TRBJ1-1; weak D call: TRBD1 (6 bases). Trimming left V 5 bases short and J 5 bases short, with 12 bases between. The CDR3 contains 13 residues. Germline V CDR1 and CDR2: LNHNV, YYDKDF (reference sequence).